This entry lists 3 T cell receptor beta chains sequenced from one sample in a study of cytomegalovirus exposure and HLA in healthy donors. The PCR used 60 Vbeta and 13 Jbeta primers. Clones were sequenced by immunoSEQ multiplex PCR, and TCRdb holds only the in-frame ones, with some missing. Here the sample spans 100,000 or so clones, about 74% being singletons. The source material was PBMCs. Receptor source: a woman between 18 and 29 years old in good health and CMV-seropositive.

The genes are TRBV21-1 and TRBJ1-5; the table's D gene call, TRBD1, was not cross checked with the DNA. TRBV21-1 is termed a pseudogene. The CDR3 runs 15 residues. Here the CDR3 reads CASSKLQGGNQPQHF. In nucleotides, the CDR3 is TGTGCCAGCAGCAAATTACAGGGAGGCAATCAGCCCCAGCATTTT.

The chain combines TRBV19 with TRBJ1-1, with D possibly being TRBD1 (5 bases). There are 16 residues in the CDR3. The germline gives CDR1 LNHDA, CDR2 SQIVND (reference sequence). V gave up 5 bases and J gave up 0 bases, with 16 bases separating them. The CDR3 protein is CASSLRGRPMNTEAFF. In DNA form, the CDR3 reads TGTGCCAGTAGTCTGCGGGGACGGCCCATGAACACTGAAGCTTTCTTT. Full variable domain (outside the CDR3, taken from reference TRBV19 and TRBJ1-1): DGGITQSPKYLFRKEGQNVTLSCEQNLNHDAMYWYRQDPGQGLRLIYYSQIVNDFQKGDIAEGYSVSREKKESFPLTVTSAQKNPTAFYLCASSLRGRPMNTEAFFGQGTRLTVV.

This chain's CDR3 is CASSVGTRGVETQYF. The CDR3 region has the DNA TGTGCCAGCAGCGTAGGGACTAGGGGGGTGGAGACCCAGTACTTC. The chain is built from TRBV9 and TRBJ2-5; tentatively, D is TRBD2 (7 bases). This CDR3 contains 15 residues. With 0 bases removed from V and 5 bases from J, the gap between germline ends came to 14 bases. The germline gives CDR1 SGDLS, CDR2 YYNGEE.